This entry lists 3 T cell receptor beta chains sequenced from one sample in a study of siplizumab effects on memory and regulatory T cells (dated by TCRdb to about 2019). Library preparation used the immunoSEQ multiplex PCR assay. In its TCRdb copy, this immuneACCESS table keeps in-frame sequences only and misses some clones. Where compared with another copy, unresolved V genes explain less than half of these, and the others have no known cause. Counted in this sample were around 87,000 clones; 85% to 90% of them appeared once. More than 14% of the sample goes to the ten largest clones. Sequencing input: CD4+ T cells sorted from blood. The source of these receptors is a human donor in good health.

V and J are TRBV11-3 and TRBJ2-7, with D possibly TRBD2 on 5 matching bases. The CDR3 is 15 residues long. From germline, CDR1 is SGHNT and CDR2 YENEEA. Trimming removed 0 bases at V and 10 bases at J, with 19 bases between. The CDR3 DNA follows: TGTGCCAGCAGCTTAGAGTCTGGGCCGATTGGAGGACAGTACTTC. Translating it yields CASSLESGPIGGQYF.

This clone has only one observation. The gene calls are TRBV7-9 and TRBJ1-1; a possible D gene is TRBD1 (5 bases). This CDR3 region has 14 residues. Germline CDR1 and CDR2: SEHNR and FQNEAQ (reference sequence). Trimming took off 0 bases at V and 4 bases at J, with 9 bases between the two ends. The CDR3 nucleotides read TGTGCCAGCAGCTTAGCAGGGGTGGGCACTGAAGCTTTCTTT. Its protein is CASSLAGVGTEAFF.

The V call is TRBV7-2, the J call TRBJ1-5, with D possibly TRBD1 on 6 matching bases. Per the germline V gene, CDR1 is SGHTA and CDR2 is FQGNSA. CDR3 length equals 13 residues. V was clipped by 5 bases and J by 9 bases, with 14 bases between them. CDR3 sequence reads: CASSITGNGPQHF. The CDR3 bases are TGTGCCAGCAGCATCACAGGGAACGGGCCCCAGCATTTT.